This entry lists 5 T cell receptor beta chains sequenced from one sample in a study of regulatory T cells in long-lasting Graves disease. Time point denoted: newly diagnosed GD, antithyroid drugs for less than 3 months. After RNA was extracted from PBMCs, the TCR library was made from it. HTBI primers from iRepertoire and Arm-PCR of CDR3 regions yielded the TCR beta libraries. TCRdb recomputed calls from the multiplex PCR reads with MiXCR, one row per CDR3 protein. This sample has roughly 250,000 distinct CDR3 sequences, with 15% to 20% found just once. Another study also made use of these data, one on T cells in Graves' hyperthyroidism and ophthalmopathy.

Material: peripheral blood mononuclear cells (PBMCs), obtained at new diagnosis, from a patient treated with antithyroid drugs. The receptor source for this set is a woman between 25 and 40 years old with Graves disease.

This clonotype was picked up many times. The V and J genes are TRBV7-2 and TRBJ1-3, with TRBD1 matching over 9 bases. J lost 0 bases, V lost 4 bases, and 7 bases had no gene match. The germline gives CDR1 SGHTA, CDR2 FQGNSA. This CDR3 has 17 amino acids. For the CDR3, the DNA is TGTGCCAGCAGCTCGACCGGGACAGGGTACTCTGGAAACACCATATATTTT. Protein sequence: CASSSTGTGYSGNTIYF.

This clonotype was observed many times. The chain employs TRBV2 and TRBJ2-1, with 14 bases aligning to TRBD2. V dropped 6 bases and J dropped 8; count of bases not matched to a gene: 3. This CDR3 contains 14 residues. Germline V gene sequence: CDR1 SNHLY, CDR2 FYNNEI. CDR3 nucleotides: TGTGCCAGCAGAGCGACTAGCGGGGGGGATGAGCAGTTCTTC. It specifies CASRATSGGDEQFF.

This clonotype was found a few times. It may be a read error: a sequence one base away is much more abundant. The chain links TRBV5-1 to TRBJ2-4, with a possible D match to TRBD1 (6 bases). The CDR3 length is 12 residues. Per the germline V gene, CDR1 is SGHRS and CDR2 is YFSETQ. The CDR3 loop is CASGLQGDIQYF. The DNA of the CDR3 is TGCGCCAGCGGCTTACAGGGAGACATTCAGTACTTC.

This chain uses TRBV20-1 with TRBJ2-2; D might be TRBD2 (6 bases). V gave up 6 bases and J gave up 0 bases, with 14 bases separating them. The germline CDR1 and CDR2 sequences are DFQATT and SNEGSKA (reference sequence). The CDR3 extends over 15 amino acids. In DNA form, the CDR3 reads TGCAGTGCGGACCGGGGGTCTGCGAACACCGGGGAGCTGTTTTTT. Its translation is CSADRGSANTGELFF.

The chain recombines TRBV14 with TRBJ2-1; tentative D call: TRBD2 (6 bases). Germline CDR1 and CDR2: SGHDN and FVKESK. This CDR3 is 14 amino acids long. V was pared by 2 bases and J by 15 bases, with 20 bases between. For the CDR3, the DNA is TGTGCCAGCAGCCAAAAGCGGGCCGGCACTTGGTGGTTCTTC. It codes for CASSQKRAGTWWFF. The entire variable domain, with the rest obtained from reference TRBV14 and TRBJ2-1, is as follows: EAGVTQFPSHSVIEKGQTVTLRCDPISGHDNLYWYRRVMGKEIKFLLHFVKESKQDESGMPNNRFLAERTGGTYSTLKVQPAELEDSGVYFCASSQKRAGTWWFFGPGTRLTVL.